A single sample is the source of the 18 T cell receptor beta chains below, sequenced in a study of Ad26.COV2.S vaccination and SARS-CoV-2 variants. Clones were sequenced by immunoSEQ multiplex PCR, and TCRdb holds only the in-frame ones, with some missing. The table has about 400,000 clones, 89% seen once. Regarding treatment: 15 to 20 received Ad26.COV2.S at low or high dose, single or two shots; several received placebo; per-sample allocation not given. Day 63 after the first injection of vaccine or placebo was the sampling time. The sample consisted of peripheral blood, taken in a trial of Ad26.COV2.S vaccine versus placebo. The source is a person between 18 and 59 years old who received the Ad26.COV2.S COVID-19 vaccine or a placebo.

The chain couples TRBV28 to TRBJ1-5; D unresolved. Trimming shortened V by 3 bases and J by 4 bases, and 7 bases separated the two germline ends. Germline V gene lookup returns CDR1 MDHEN and CDR2 SYDVKM. This CDR3 spans 13 amino acids. The CDR3 coding sequence is TGTGCCAGCAGTTTGGAGAAAAATCAGCCCCAGCATTTT. It specifies CASSLEKNQPQHF.

The rearrangement uses TRBV28 and TRBJ2-7; D is perhaps TRBD2 (6 bases). CDR1 is MDHEN, CDR2 SYDVKM, per germline. The V end was cut by 3 bases, the J end by 6 bases, with 15 bases between. CDR3 length equals 14 residues. CDR3 in amino acids: CASSFNVQGGEQYF. As DNA, the CDR3 is TGTGCCAGCAGTTTTAATGTCCAGGGAGGCGAGCAGTACTTC.

This clone was detected only a few times. V and J are TRBV7-2 and TRBJ1-3, with a tentative D call TRBD1 (5 bases). This CDR3 is 15 amino acids long. The germline gives CDR1 SGHTA, CDR2 FQGNSA. Trimming shortened V by 4 bases and J by 0 bases, and 10 bases separated the two germline ends. As DNA, the CDR3 is TGTGCCAGCAGCTCCTTCGGGGGCTCTGGAAACACCATATATTTT. This translates into CASSSFGGSGNTIYF.

V usage is TRBV28 and J usage is TRBJ2-7, with 8 bases matching TRBD1. CDR1 is MDHEN and CDR2 is SYDVKM in the germline V gene. Trimming removed 3 bases from V and 6 bases from J; junction bases left unmatched: 10. This CDR3 is 15 amino acids long. As DNA, the CDR3 is TGTGCCAGCAGTTTTAGGGACAGGTCCCCCCTCGAGCAGTACTTC. Its translation: CASSFRDRSPLEQYF.

The chain couples TRBV27 to TRBJ1-6, with 11 bases identical to TRBD1. This CDR3 has 14 residues. CDR1 and CDR2 from the germline V gene are MNHEY and SMNVEV (reference sequence). V lost 4 bases to trimming and J lost 10 bases; unmatched junction nucleotides: 3. CDR3 in DNA: TGTGCCAGCAGTTCTGGGGACAGGGGGTCACCCCTCCACTTT. Protein product: CASSSGDRGSPLHF.

This chain connects TRBV6-4 to TRBJ1-1, with D unclear. V gave up 6 bases and J gave up 3 bases, with 17 bases separating them. Germline lookup yields CDR1 MRHNA and CDR2 SNTAGT. The CDR3 has 15 amino acids. CDR3 residues: CASRPTAQWDTEAFF. The CDR3 region has the DNA TGTGCCAGCAGACCTACGGCGCAATGGGACACTGAAGCTTTCTTT.

The chain is built from TRBV28 and TRBJ2-2; TRBD2 matches at 15 bases. The CDR3 runs to 13 residues. Germline V gives CDR1 MDHEN, CDR2 SYDVKM. CDR3 bases: TGTGGGACTAGCGGGAGGGCCACCGGGGAGCTGTTTTTT. As protein: CGTSGRATGELFF. The whole variable domain, filled in from reference TRBV28 and TRBJ2-2, reads DVKVTQSSRYLVKRTGEKVFLECVQDMDHENMFWYRQDPGLGLRLIYFSYDVKMKEKGDIPEGYSVSREKKERFSLILESASTNQTSMYLCGTSGRATGELFFGEGSRLTVL.

This chain connects TRBV27 to TRBJ1-6; D is ambiguous. V lost 2 bases and J lost 6, with 11 bases in between. From germline, CDR1 is MNHEY and CDR2 SMNVEV (reference sequence). This CDR3 contains 15 residues. CDR3 sequence (DNA): TGTGCCAGCAGTTTAACCGGGGTCGCTAATTCACCCCTCCACTTT. The encoded protein is CASSLTGVANSPLHF.

The gene calls are TRBV10-3 and TRBJ2-7, with TRBD2 identical over 12 bases. The CDR3 spans 14 residues. V lost 4 bases to trimming and J lost 5 bases; unmatched junction nucleotides: 3. Germline CDR1 ENHRY, CDR2 SYGVKD. Written as DNA, the CDR3 is TGTGCCATCAGTGTTCTAGCGGGAGGGGACGAGCAGTACTTC. Translation gives CAISVLAGGDEQYF.

This chain links TRBV11-2 with TRBJ2-2; D remains ambiguous. The CDR3 loop spans 16 amino acids. Trimming shortened V by 6 bases and J by 5 bases, and 19 bases separated the two germline ends. Germline V gene lookup returns CDR1 SGHAT and CDR2 FQNNGV. CDR3 nucleotides: TGTGCCAGCAGTTTCCCATATGGCCCTAAGACCGGGGAGCTGTTTTTT. It encodes CASSFPYGPKTGELFF. The variable domain in full, with the rest retrieved from reference TRBV11-2 and TRBJ2-2, is EAGVAQSPRYKIIEKRQSVAFWCNPISGHATLYWYQQILGQGPKLLIQFQNNGVVDDSQLPKDRFSAERLKGVDSTLKIQPAKLEDSAVYLCASSFPYGPKTGELFFGEGSRLTVL.

At least ten counts were recorded for this clone. V is TRBV6-2 or TRBV6-3 and J is TRBJ2-7; D ambiguous. V was trimmed by 2 bases and J by 2 bases, leaving 4 bases between them. CDR1 MNHEY and CDR2 SVGEGT come from the germline V gene. This CDR3 spans 12 amino acids. CDR3 DNA sequence: TGTGCCAGCAGTTACAATACCTACGAGCAGTACTTC. It encodes CASSYNTYEQYF.

This clone was counted a single time. This chain uses TRBV19 with TRBJ1-6; TRBD1 agrees at 10 bases. CDR3 size: 14 residues. J lost 8 bases, V lost 6 bases, and 4 bases had no gene match. The germline CDR1 and CDR2 sequences are LNHDA and SQIVND (reference sequence). CDR3 in amino acids: CASSQDRGDSPLHF. The CDR3, as DNA: TGTGCCAGTAGCCAGGACAGGGGGGATTCACCCCTCCACTTT.

The V gene is TRBV11-2, the J gene TRBJ2-1, with D maybe TRBD2 (5 bases). The CDR3 totals 12 residues. The V gene lost 6 bases and the J gene lost 7 bases, with 10 bases spanning the gap. Germline loops: CDR1 SGHAT, CDR2 FQNNGV. The CDR3 sequence is CASRRRANEQFF. CDR3 sequence (DNA): TGTGCCAGCAGGAGGCGGGCGAATGAGCAGTTCTTC.

The chain has TRBV5-1 and TRBJ2-5, with TRBD1 matching 8 bases. After removal of 3 bases from V and 2 bases from J, the junction contained 3 bases not matched to a gene. Per the germline V gene, CDR1 is SGHRS and CDR2 is YFSETQ. The CDR3 runs 14 residues. In DNA form, the CDR3 reads TGCGCCAGCAGCTCTAACAGGGGGCAAGAGACCCAGTACTTC. Protein product: CASSSNRGQETQYF.

The V gene is TRBV19, the J gene TRBJ2-1; D is unclear. The germline gives CDR1 LNHDA, CDR2 SQIVND (reference sequence). With 5 bases removed from V and 6 bases from J, the gap between germline ends came to 5 bases. This CDR3 is built from 11 residues. DNA for the CDR3: TGTGCCAGTAGTCGGTTCAATGAGCAGTTCTTC. Translating it yields CASSRFNEQFF.

CDR3 sequence: CASSQGDRASYEQYF. The CDR3 bases are TGTGCCAGCAGCCAAGGGGACAGGGCCTCCTACGAGCAGTACTTC. The chain recombines TRBV3-1 (or the pseudogene TRBV3-2) with TRBJ2-7; 9 bases agree with TRBD1. This CDR3 comprises 15 residues. Germline V gene data show CDR1 as LGHDT and CDR2 as YNNKEL (reference sequence). V shed 1 base and J 0 bases; nucleotides not matched to a gene: 1.

The chain has TRBV4-2 and TRBJ2-5; unclear D gene. The V end was cut by 4 bases, the J end by 2 bases, with 17 bases between. Germline V gives CDR1 LGHNA, CDR2 YNFKEQ. The CDR3 covers 16 residues. CDR3 DNA: TGTGCCAGCAGCCCCACACCTCGGACGGGTCAAGAGACCCAGTACTTC. Translation: CASSPTPRTGQETQYF.

V gene TRBV24-1 combines with J gene TRBJ2-1; 8 bases agree with TRBD1. The CDR3 contains 16 residues. CDR1 and CDR2 from the germline V gene are KGHDR and SFDVKD. The V and J ends lost 4 bases and 3 bases, in that order; junction bases with no gene match: 7. The CDR3 region has the DNA TGTGCCACCAGTGAAAGAGACAGGGGCATCTACAATGAGCAGTTCTTC. Translation: CATSERDRGIYNEQFF.